This TCR beta chain comes out of a study of cytomegalovirus exposure and HLA in healthy donors. CDR1 and CDR2 from the germline V gene are MGHDK and SYGVNS. The junction had 4 bases not matched to a gene; V was cut back by 5 bases and J by 0 bases. The CDR3 sequence is 16 residues long. On this clone itself: The target antigen is unknown.

Whole-study findings and limits: Later on, an analysis found that several of the most significant clusters appeared to be linked to common viral pathogens, which included parvovirus B19.

In the PCR, 60 Vbeta and 13 Jbeta primers were used. As handled by the study authors: Later, 65 million to 85 million unique TCR beta chains were counted in an analysis, and approximately 10 million of them were shared. TCRdb's table, derived via immunoSEQ multiplex PCR, lists solely in-frame clones and lacks some. The D gene and trimming were derived from the DNA, and the V and J assignments and clone size from that table. This sample has 150,000 to 200,000 clones; roughly 80% occur once, and the top ten carry around 5%. Sequencing was carried out using PBMCs. The clonotype was recovered from a man aged 25 to 45 in good health and CMV-seronegative. The chain joins TRBV25-1 to TRBJ2-1; TRBD1 matches 10 bases. CDR3 in DNA: TGTGCCAGCAGTTCCGGGACAGGGGTCTCCTACAATGAGCAGTTCTTC. It specifies CASSSGTGVSYNEQFF.